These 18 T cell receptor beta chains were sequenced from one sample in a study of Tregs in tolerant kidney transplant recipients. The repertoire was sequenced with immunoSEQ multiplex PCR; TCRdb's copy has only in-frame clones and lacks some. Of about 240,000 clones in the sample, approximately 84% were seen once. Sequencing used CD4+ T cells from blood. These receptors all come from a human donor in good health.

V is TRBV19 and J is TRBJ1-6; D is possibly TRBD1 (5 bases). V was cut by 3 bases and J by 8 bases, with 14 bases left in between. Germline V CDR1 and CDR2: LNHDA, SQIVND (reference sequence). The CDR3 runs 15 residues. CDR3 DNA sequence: TGTGCCAGTAGTATCTCGGACATCGACTATTCACCCCTCCACTTT. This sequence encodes CASSISDIDYSPLHF. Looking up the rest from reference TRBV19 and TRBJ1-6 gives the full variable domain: DGGITQSPKYLFRKEGQNVTLSCEQNLNHDAMYWYRQDPGQGLRLIYYSQIVNDFQKGDIAEGYSVSREKKESFPLTVTSAQKNPTAFYLCASSISDIDYSPLHFGNGTRLTVT.

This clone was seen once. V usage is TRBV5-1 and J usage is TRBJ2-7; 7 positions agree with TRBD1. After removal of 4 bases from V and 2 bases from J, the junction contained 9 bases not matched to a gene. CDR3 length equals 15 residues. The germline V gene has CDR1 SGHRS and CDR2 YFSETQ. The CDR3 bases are TGCGCCAGCAGCCTGGACCCGGGACAGACCTACGAGCAGTACTTC. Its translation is CASSLDPGQTYEQYF.

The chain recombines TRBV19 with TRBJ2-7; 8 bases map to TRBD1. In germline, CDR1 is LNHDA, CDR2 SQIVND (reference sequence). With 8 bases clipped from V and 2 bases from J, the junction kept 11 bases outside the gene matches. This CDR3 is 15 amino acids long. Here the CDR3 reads CASGKYGTGAYEQYF. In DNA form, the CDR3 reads TGTGCCAGTGGTAAATACGGGACAGGTGCCTACGAGCAGTACTTC.

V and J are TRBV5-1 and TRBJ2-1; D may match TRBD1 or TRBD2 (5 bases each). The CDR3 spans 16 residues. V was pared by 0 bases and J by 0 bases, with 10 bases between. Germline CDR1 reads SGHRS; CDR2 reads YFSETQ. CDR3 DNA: TGCGCCAGCAGCTTGGTGGCCGGGGCCTCCTACAATGAGCAGTTCTTC. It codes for CASSLVAGASYNEQFF.

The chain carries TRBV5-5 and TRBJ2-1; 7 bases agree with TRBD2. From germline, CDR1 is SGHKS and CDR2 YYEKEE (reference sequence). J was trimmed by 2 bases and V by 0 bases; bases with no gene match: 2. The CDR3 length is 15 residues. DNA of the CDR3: TGTGCCAGCAGCTTGGGAGCGGGGACCTACAATGAGCAGTTCTTC. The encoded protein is CASSLGAGTYNEQFF.

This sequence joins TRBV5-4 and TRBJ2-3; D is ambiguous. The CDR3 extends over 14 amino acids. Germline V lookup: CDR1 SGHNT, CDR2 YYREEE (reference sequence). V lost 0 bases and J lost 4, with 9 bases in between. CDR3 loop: CASSLVAYADTQYF. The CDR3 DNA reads TGTGCCAGCAGCTTGGTTGCCTACGCAGATACGCAGTATTTT.

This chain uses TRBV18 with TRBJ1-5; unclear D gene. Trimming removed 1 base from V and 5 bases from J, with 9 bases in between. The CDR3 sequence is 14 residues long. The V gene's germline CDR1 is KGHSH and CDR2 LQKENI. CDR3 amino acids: CASSPRHGDQPQHF. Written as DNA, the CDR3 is TGTGCCAGCTCACCACGACACGGGGATCAGCCCCAGCATTTT.

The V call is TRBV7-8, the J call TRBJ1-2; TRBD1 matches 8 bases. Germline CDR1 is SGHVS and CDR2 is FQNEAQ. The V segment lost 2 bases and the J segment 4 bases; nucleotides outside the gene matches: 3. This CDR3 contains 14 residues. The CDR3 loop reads CASSLYDRGYGYTF. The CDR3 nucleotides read TGTGCCAGCAGCTTATACGACAGGGGCTATGGCTACACCTTC.

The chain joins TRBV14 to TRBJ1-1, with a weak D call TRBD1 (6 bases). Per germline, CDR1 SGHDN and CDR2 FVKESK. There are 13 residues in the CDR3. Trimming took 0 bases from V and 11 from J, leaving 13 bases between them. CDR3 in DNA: TGTGCCAGCAGCCAAGATCTTGGGAGGGGGGCTTTCTTT. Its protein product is CASSQDLGRGAFF.

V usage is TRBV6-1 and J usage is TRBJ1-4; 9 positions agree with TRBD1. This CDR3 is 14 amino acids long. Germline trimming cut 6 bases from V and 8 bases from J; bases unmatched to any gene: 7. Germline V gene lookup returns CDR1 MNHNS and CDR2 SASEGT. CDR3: CASRGWTGEEKLFF. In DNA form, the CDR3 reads TGTGCCAGCAGGGGGTGGACAGGGGAGGAAAAACTGTTTTTT.

The CDR3: CASSQDRKASYNEQFF. DNA of the CDR3: TGCGCCAGCAGCCAAGATCGGAAGGCCTCCTACAATGAGCAGTTCTTC. The chain uses TRBV4-1 and TRBJ2-1; D gene uncertain. Trimming cost V 0 bases and J 0 bases, with 9 bases left between them. This CDR3 comprises 16 residues. CDR1 and CDR2 (germline): MGHRA, YSYEKL.

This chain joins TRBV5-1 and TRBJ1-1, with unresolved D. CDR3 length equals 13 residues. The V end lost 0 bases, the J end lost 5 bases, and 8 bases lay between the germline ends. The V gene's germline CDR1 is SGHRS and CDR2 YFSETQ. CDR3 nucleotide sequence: TGCGCCAGCAGCTTGGTAGGTCGGACTGAAGCTTTCTTT. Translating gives CASSLVGRTEAFF.

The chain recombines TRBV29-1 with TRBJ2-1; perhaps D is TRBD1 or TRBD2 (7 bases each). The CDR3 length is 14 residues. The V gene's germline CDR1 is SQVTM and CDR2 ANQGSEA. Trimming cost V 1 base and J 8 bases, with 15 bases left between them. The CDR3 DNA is TGCAGCGTTGAAGGGCGGGGAGGGGGCTATGAGCAGTTCTTC. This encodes CSVEGRGGGYEQFF.

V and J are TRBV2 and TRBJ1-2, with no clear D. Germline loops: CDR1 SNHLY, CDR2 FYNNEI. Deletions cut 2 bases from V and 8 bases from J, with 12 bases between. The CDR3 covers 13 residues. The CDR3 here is CASSEPGSWGYTF. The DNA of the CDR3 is TGTGCCAGCAGTGAACCGGGGAGTTGGGGCTACACCTTC.

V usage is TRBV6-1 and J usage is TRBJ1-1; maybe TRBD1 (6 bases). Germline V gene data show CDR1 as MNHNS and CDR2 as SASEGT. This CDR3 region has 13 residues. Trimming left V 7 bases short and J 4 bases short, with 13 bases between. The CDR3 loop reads CASTGRGGTEAFF. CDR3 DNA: TGTGCCAGCACCGGAAGGGGGGGCACTGAAGCTTTCTTT.

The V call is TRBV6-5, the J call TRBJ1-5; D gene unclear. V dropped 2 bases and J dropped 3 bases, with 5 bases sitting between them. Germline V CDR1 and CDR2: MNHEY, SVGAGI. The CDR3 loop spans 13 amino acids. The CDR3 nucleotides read TGTGCCAGCAGTTACCAGTTCAATCAGCCCCAGCATTTT. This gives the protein CASSYQFNQPQHF.

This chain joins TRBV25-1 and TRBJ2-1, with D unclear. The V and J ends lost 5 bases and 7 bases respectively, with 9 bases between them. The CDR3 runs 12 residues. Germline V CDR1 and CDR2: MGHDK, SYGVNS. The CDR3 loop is CASSRWGNEQFF. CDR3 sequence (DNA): TGTGCCAGCAGTAGATGGGGTAATGAGCAGTTCTTC.

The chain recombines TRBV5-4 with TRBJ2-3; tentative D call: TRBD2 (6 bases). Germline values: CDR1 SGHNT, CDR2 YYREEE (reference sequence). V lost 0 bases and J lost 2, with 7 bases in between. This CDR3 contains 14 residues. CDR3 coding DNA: TGTGCCAGCAGCTTGGGCGGGGCCACAGATACGCAGTATTTT. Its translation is CASSLGGATDTQYF.